This TCR beta chain was recorded in a study of blood T cell repertoires in COVID-19. Clones were sequenced by immunoSEQ multiplex PCR, and TCRdb holds only the in-frame ones, with some missing. The sample holds 50,000 or so clones; around 87% are singletons and the top ten take over 5.5%. The sequencing input was peripheral blood. The clonotype was recovered from a man aged 45-65 years with active COVID-19.

In DNA, the CDR3 is TGTGCCAGCAGTTACTCGACCGGGACAGGGTCCTACGAGCAGTACTTC. Translation gives CASSYSTGTGSYEQYF. The V call is TRBV6-5, the J call TRBJ2-7; TRBD1 agrees at 9 bases. Germline CDR1 and CDR2: MNHEY and SVGAGI. The CDR3 covers 16 residues. The trim removed 0 bases at V and 1 base at J, leaving 4 bases unmatched.